One sample yielded the 7 T cell receptor beta chains listed below, sequenced in a study of blood T cell repertoires in COVID-19 (dated by TCRdb to the early 2020s). Receptor amplification or capture employed the immunoSEQ multiplex PCR assay. TCRdb limited this immuneACCESS table to in-frame rearrangements with V and J called. A share of clones is missing; checked studies link under half to unresolved V genes, and the rest is unexplained. This sample is represented by about 87,000 clones; about 85% of them were singletons. 3% of the sample is taken by the ten largest. Sequences were obtained from peripheral blood. The receptor source for this set is an elderly woman with COVID-19, enrolled during active disease.

The rearrangement joins TRBV15 to TRBJ2-6; TRBD1 matches at 10 bases. The V gene's germline CDR1 is LNHNV and CDR2 YYDKDF (reference sequence). CDR3 length equals 17 residues. V trimming: 5 bases; J trimming: 4 bases; junction bases outside the gene matches: 8. CDR3 nucleotides: TGTGCCACCAGCCGTCCGGGACAGGGGCTAGGGGCCAACGTCCTGACTTTC. Its protein is CATSRPGQGLGANVLTF.

The chain links TRBV18 to TRBJ1-5; possibly TRBD1 for D (6 bases). There are 14 residues in the CDR3. Deletions cut 6 bases from V and 5 bases from J, with 14 bases between. Germline lookup yields CDR1 KGHSH and CDR2 LQKENI. The CDR3 protein is CASSLDRTYQPQHF. CDR3 coding DNA: TGTGCCAGCTCGCTGGACAGAACTTATCAGCCCCAGCATTTT.

The genes are TRBV27 and TRBJ2-1; D perhaps matches TRBD2 (5 bases). V lost 6 bases to trimming and J lost 0 bases, with 12 bases between them. CDR1 and CDR2 from the germline V gene are MNHEY and SMNVEV (reference sequence). The CDR3 length is 15 residues. CDR3 nucleotide sequence: TGTGCCAGCAGGATCCTGGGGAGCTCCTACAATGAGCAGTTCTTC. This gives the protein CASRILGSSYNEQFF.

This chain links TRBV6-5 with TRBJ2-7; D possibly corresponds to TRBD2 (6 bases). The germline V gene has CDR1 MNHEY and CDR2 SVGAGI. This CDR3 spans 14 amino acids. V was pared by 2 bases and J by 4 bases, with 12 bases between. The CDR3 DNA follows: TGTGCCAGCAGTTACCGGAGGCGGGGTTACGAGCAGTACTTC. As protein: CASSYRRRGYEQYF.

The chain uses TRBV29-1 and TRBJ2-7, with D maybe TRBD1 (5 bases). The CDR3 runs 14 residues. Germline V CDR1 and CDR2: SQVTM, ANQGSEA. CDR3 amino acids: CRGPQHTPSYEQYF. The CDR3 region has the DNA TGCAGGGGGCCCCAACATACACCCTCCTACGAGCAGTACTTC.

This chain's CDR3 is CASRGVGEQFF. DNA of the CDR3: TGTGCCAGCAGAGGGGTCGGTGAGCAGTTCTTC. The rearrangement joins TRBV11-3 to TRBJ2-1; tentative D call: TRBD1 (5 bases). The length of the CDR3 is 11 residues. The germline V and J ends were trimmed by 6 bases and 9 bases, with 9 bases remaining between them. Germline-derived CDR1 and CDR2 are SGHNT and YENEEA.

This chain connects TRBV6-2 or TRBV6-3 to TRBJ2-7, with TRBD2 matching 9 bases. Trimming at V came to 4 bases and at J to 1 base, leaving 5 bases not matched to a gene. The CDR3 runs 15 residues. The germline gives CDR1 MNHEY, CDR2 SVGEGT. CDR3 DNA: TGTGCCAGCAGTTCCCGGGCGGGAGGGTCCTACGAGCAGTACTTC. Protein product: CASSSRAGGSYEQYF.